Listed below are T cell receptor beta chains from one sample, sequenced in a study of OX40 agonist ivuxolimab in advanced cancers. Some clones are missing from TCRdb's copy, which holds only in-frame ones; the method was immunoSEQ multiplex PCR. In the table there are roughly 55,000 clones, roughly 86% of which are singletons. The sequenced sample was CD4+ or CD8+ T cells sorted from blood, obtained in a trial of the OX40 agonist ivuxolimab. The origin of the receptors is an adult with an advanced solid tumor such as melanoma, head and neck, liver or kidney cancer. The CDR3 runs from the conserved cysteine through the conserved F or W. The D gene is left open where the match is weak. Clone size appears in some rows only: once, few, many, or a class for an expanded clone.

d_call: .
v_call: TRBV7-3
clone_size: .
j_call: TRBJ2-3
cdr3_aa: CASSSPEADTQYF
cdr3_nt: TGTGCCAGCAGCTCACCGGAGGCAGATACGCAGTATTTT

d_call: .
v_call: TRBV6-1
clone_size: .
j_call: TRBJ1-1
cdr3_aa: CASIHGVRAFF
cdr3_nt: TGTGCCAGCATCCACGGGGTACGCGCTTTCTTT

d_call: .
v_call: TRBV7-3
clone_size: .
j_call: TRBJ2-2
cdr3_aa: CASSPGPSTGELFF
cdr3_nt: TGTGCCAGCAGCCCAGGACCGTCCACCGGGGAGCTGTTTTTT

d_call: .
v_call: TRBV15
clone_size: once
j_call: TRBJ1-4
cdr3_aa: CATRVSATNEKLFF
cdr3_nt: TGTGCCACCAGGGTGTCAGCAACTAATGAAAAACTGTTTTTT

d_call: .
v_call: TRBV5-6
clone_size: .
j_call: TRBJ2-1
cdr3_aa: CASSLVGQGSDHEQFF
cdr3_nt: TGTGCCAGCAGCTTGGTTGGGCAGGGATCCGATCATGAGCAGTTCTTC

d_call: .
v_call: TRBV9
clone_size: .
j_call: TRBJ1-1
cdr3_aa: CASSPLQGTEAFF
cdr3_nt: TGTGCCAGCAGCCCGCTGCAAGGCACTGAAGCTTTCTTT

d_call: TRBD1
v_call: TRBV6-5
clone_size: .
j_call: TRBJ1-1
cdr3_aa: CASSSGTENTEAFF
cdr3_nt: TGTGCCAGCAGTTCCGGGACAGAGAACACTGAAGCTTTCTTT

d_call: .
v_call: TRBV19
clone_size: .
j_call: TRBJ1-5
cdr3_aa: CASSIDIEGRQPQHF
cdr3_nt: TGTGCCAGTAGTATAGATATTGAGGGGCGACAGCCCCAGCATTTT

d_call: .
v_call: TRBV20-1
clone_size: .
j_call: TRBJ2-1
cdr3_aa: CSASLLEQFF
cdr3_nt: TGCAGTGCTAGCCTCCTTGAGCAGTTCTTC

d_call: .
v_call: TRBV6-5
clone_size: .
j_call: TRBJ1-1
cdr3_aa: CASSFARNTEAFF
cdr3_nt: TGTGCCAGCAGTTTTGCACGGAACACTGAAGCTTTCTTT

d_call: .
v_call: TRBV5-4
clone_size: .
j_call: TRBJ1-1
cdr3_aa: CASSIWTGGETEAFF
cdr3_nt: TGTGCCAGCAGCATATGGACGGGCGGGGAGACTGAAGCTTTCTTT

d_call: .
v_call: TRBV27
clone_size: .
j_call: TRBJ2-1
cdr3_aa: CASSSLSGYEQFF
cdr3_nt: TGTGCCAGCAGTTCCCTTTCGGGGTATGAGCAGTTCTTC

d_call: TRBD2
v_call: TRBV5-8
clone_size: .
j_call: TRBJ2-2
cdr3_aa: CASRVRGAGELFF
cdr3_nt: TGTGCCAGCAGGGTTCGGGGGGCCGGGGAGCTGTTTTTT

d_call: .
v_call: TRBV27
clone_size: .
j_call: TRBJ2-1
cdr3_aa: CATESGIYNEQFF
cdr3_nt: TGTGCCACCGAGTCCGGCATCTACAATGAGCAGTTCTTC

d_call: .
v_call: TRBV4-1
clone_size: .
j_call: TRBJ2-1
cdr3_aa: CASSQDNGGSYYNEQFF
cdr3_nt: TGCGCCAGCAGCCAAGATAACGGGGGCTCCTACTACAATGAGCAGTTCTTC

d_call: TRBD2
v_call: TRBV29-1
clone_size: .
j_call: TRBJ2-1
cdr3_aa: CSVEIMGTSGGYNEQFF
cdr3_nt: TGCAGCGTTGAAATCATGGGGACTAGCGGAGGATACAATGAGCAGTTCTTC

d_call: .
v_call: TRBV11-1
clone_size: .
j_call: TRBJ1-2
cdr3_aa: CASSLAGGNGYTF
cdr3_nt: TGTGCCAGCAGCTTAGCAGGGGGAAATGGCTACACCTTC

d_call: .
v_call: TRBV27
clone_size: .
j_call: TRBJ2-5
cdr3_aa: CASSPRWDRHQETQYF
cdr3_nt: TGTGCCAGCAGCCCCAGATGGGACCGCCACCAAGAGACCCAGTACTTC

d_call: .
v_call: TRBV19
clone_size: .
j_call: TRBJ2-1
cdr3_aa: CASSIQSSGGVYNEQFF
cdr3_nt: TGTGCCAGTAGTATACAGTCTAGTGGGGGTGTCTACAATGAGCAGTTCTTC

d_call: .
v_call: TRBV7-9
clone_size: .
j_call: TRBJ2-7
cdr3_aa: CASSYNYEQYF
cdr3_nt: TGTGCCAGCAGCTATAACTACGAGCAGTACTTC

d_call: .
v_call: TRBV6-1
clone_size: .
j_call: TRBJ1-4
cdr3_aa: CASREIGGEKLFF
cdr3_nt: TGTGCCAGCAGGGAGATTGGGGGTGAAAAACTGTTTTTT

d_call: TRBD1
v_call: TRBV4-1
clone_size: .
j_call: TRBJ2-7
cdr3_aa: CASSRGQGNEQYF
cdr3_nt: TGCGCCAGCAGCCGCGGACAGGGCAACGAGCAGTACTTC

d_call: TRBD1
v_call: TRBV7-6
clone_size: .
j_call: TRBJ2-7
cdr3_aa: CASSPRPGQGAYEQYF
cdr3_nt: TGTGCCAGCAGCCCAAGACCGGGACAGGGTGCCTACGAGCAGTACTTC

d_call: TRBD2
v_call: TRBV6-6
clone_size: .
j_call: TRBJ2-3
cdr3_aa: CASSTGGPDTQYF
cdr3_nt: TGTGCCAGCTCTACGGGGGGGCCAGATACGCAGTATTTT